The rows below give T cell receptor beta chains drawn from one sample of a study of technical replicates of blood from a few donors. Clones were sequenced by immunoSEQ multiplex PCR, and TCRdb holds only the in-frame ones, with some missing. This sample has over 50,000 clones, with around 88% found just once. Sequencing was done on a sample of PBMCs. Source of these receptors: a human donor in good health. Some clones in this sample may be carry-over from other donors' samples. Each CDR3 is given with its conserved first and last residue. The D gene is left open where the match is weak. Not every row has a clone size; where given, it reads once, few, many or a size class.

CDR3 DNA	CDR3 protein	D gene	CDR3 length	J gene	V gene	clone size
TGTGCCAGCAGTGAATCAGGGGACAATTCACCCCTCCACTTT	CASSESGDNSPLHF	.	14	TRBJ1-6	TRBV25-1	.
TGTGCCAGCAGTGACGGCAGTCACAATGAGCAGTTCTTC	CASSDGSHNEQFF	.	13	TRBJ2-1	TRBV6-4	.
TGTGCCAGCAAAAAGGGCGGGGAGGGGTATCATGGCTACACCTTC	CASKKGGEGYHGYTF	.	15	TRBJ1-2	TRBV7-2	.
TGTGCCAGCTCATCCGAGGGGACAGCCGCCTACGAGCAGTACTTC	CASSSEGTAAYEQYF	TRBD1	15	TRBJ2-7	TRBV18	.
TGCGCCAGCAGCCACGGGACTAGCGGAGGGGGGGGAGAGACCCAGTACTTC	CASSHGTSGGGGETQYF	TRBD2	17	TRBJ2-5	TRBV4-1	.
TGTGCCAGCAGTTTCAGGGTGGGGGAGCAGTACTTC	CASSFRVGEQYF	.	12	TRBJ2-7	TRBV7-2	.
TGTGCCAGCGGAAAAACTCCCAGGGAGGAGGGCTACACCTTC	CASGKTPREEGYTF	.	14	TRBJ1-2	TRBV2	once
TGTGCCATCAGGGAGCTAGCGGGAGCTTATAATGAGCAGTTCTTC	CAIRELAGAYNEQFF	TRBD2	15	TRBJ2-1	TRBV10-3	.
TGTGCCAGCACCGCCGGGAGTCATAATTCACCCCTCCACTTT	CASTAGSHNSPLHF	.	14	TRBJ1-6	TRBV13	.
TGCGCCAGCAGCCAAGAGGACTCGACTACCCAGTACTTC	CASSQEDSTTQYF	.	13	TRBJ2-5	TRBV4-1	.
TGTGCCAGCAGTGATTTAACCGGGGAGCTGTTTTTT	CASSDLTGELFF	.	12	TRBJ2-2	TRBV2	.
TGTGCCAGCAGCTCTTGGACAGGGAGATACAATGAGCAGTTCTTC	CASSSWTGRYNEQFF	TRBD1	15	TRBJ2-1	TRBV7-2	.
TGTGCCAGCAGGGGCAGGGTGGGTGAAGCTTTCTTT	CASRGRVGEAFF	.	12	TRBJ1-1	TRBV12-1	once
TGTGCCAGCAGCCAGGGGGAAGAGACCCAGTACTTC	CASSQGEETQYF	TRBD1	12	TRBJ2-5	TRBV11-3	.
TGTGCCAGCTCATCTGGGGCAGGTCCCGGTTCAGGGGAAAAACTGTTTTTT	CASSSGAGPGSGEKLFF	.	17	TRBJ1-4	TRBV18	.
TGTGCCAGTAGTATTACAGGGGGCTTCCGCTTGGCGGGCACTGAAGCTTTCTTT	CASSITGGFRLAGTEAFF	TRBD1	18	TRBJ1-1	TRBV19	.
TGTGCCAGCAGTGCGACAGGGGGATCGGGTGGCTACACCTTC	CASSATGGSGGYTF	TRBD1	14	TRBJ1-2	TRBV6-1	.